This T cell receptor beta chain was identified during a study of T cell responses to AZD1222 COVID-19 vaccine. Sequenced by immunoSEQ multiplex PCR; TCRdb stores in-frame clones only, minus some. The profile shows fewer than 120,000 clones, more than 90% of them singletons. Worth noting for this clone: Its antigen is undetermined.

Germline V lookup: CDR1 SEHNR, CDR2 FQNEAQ (reference sequence). V shed 0 bases, J shed 1 base, and the junction held 3 bases outside the gene matches. This CDR3 has 15 amino acids. Study-level results: Vaccine-related CD4 TCRs covered spike, predominating at 160-218 and 743-854. Repertoire sampling occurred only after the peak T cell response. Just a handful of people given AZD1222 tested seropositive at baseline. Clonal diversity may have been underestimated, and the donors were mostly white British, with more females than males.

Material: peripheral blood, obtained 28 days after the second AZD1222 dose. This TCR came from an adult who received the AZD1222 COVID-19 vaccine. This chain links TRBV7-9 with TRBJ2-7, with 7 nucleotides matching TRBD1. CDR3 sequence (DNA): TGTGCCAGCAGCTTAGCGCGGACAGGTTCCTACGAGCAGTACTTC. Translation: CASSLARTGSYEQYF.